The clone carrying this T cell receptor beta chain came up many times. Its antigen is unknown. V shed 7 bases and J 7 bases; nucleotides not matched to a gene: 10. Germline V CDR1 and CDR2: SGHRS, YFSETQ. The CDR3 length is 14 residues. cDNA was made by 5'RACE with 10-nucleotide random UMIs. TCRdb processed the 5' RACE reads anew with MiXCR; each CDR3 protein has one entry. The sample shows 25,000 to 35,000 distinct CDR3 sequences, around an eighth of them seen only once. This record comes from a study of neurological immune-mediated disorders. General study points: Private repertoires in all groups were suggested, as expanded clones shared no CDR3 amino acid sequences across subjects.

The chain has TRBV5-1 and TRBJ2-5; 10 nucleotides agree with TRBD1. The receptor's source is a woman in her sixties or seventies in good health. Sequenced sample: PBMCs. CDR3 amino acids: CASDPGTGEVTQYF. CDR3 in DNA: TGCGCCAGCGACCCCGGGACAGGGGAGGTGACCCAGTACTTC.